Each of the 20 T cell receptor beta chains below was sequenced from the same sample in a study of identifying expanded T cells in peripheral blood. The repertoire was sequenced with immunoSEQ multiplex PCR; TCRdb's copy has only in-frame clones and lacks some. The sample has tens of thousands of clones; roughly 85% are singletons. Sequenced sample: blood. The receptors here all came from a person between 18 and 70 years old in good health.

The V and J genes are TRBV6-6 and TRBJ1-5, with D uncertain. V was pared by 7 bases and J by 3 bases, with 19 bases between. From germline, CDR1 is MNHNY and CDR2 SVGAGI (reference sequence). This CDR3 is built from 16 residues. CDR3 DNA sequence: TGTGCCAGCAATGACCCGCTAGAGAGTGTCAATCAGCCCCAGCATTTT. Translating gives CASNDPLESVNQPQHF.

The rearrangement joins TRBV7-2 to TRBJ2-1; D possibly corresponds to TRBD2 (7 bases). Looked up from germline, CDR1 is SGHTA and CDR2 is FQGNSA. The length of the CDR3 is 14 residues. V lost 1 base and J lost 9, with 13 bases in between. DNA of the CDR3: TGTGCCAGCAGCTTAGAGGGGGGGCCAAGTGAGCAGTTCTTC. Its translation: CASSLEGGPSEQFF.

The chain combines TRBV11-3 with TRBJ1-6; D call uncertain. CDR1 SGHNT and CDR2 YENEEA come from the germline V gene. The CDR3 totals 14 residues. With 1 base removed from V and 5 bases from J, the gap between germline ends came to 6 bases. CDR3 coding DNA: TGTGCCAGCAGCTTAGGAAGGGATAATTCACCCCTCCACTTT. The encoded protein is CASSLGRDNSPLHF.

This chain links TRBV7-3 with TRBJ2-7; 8 bases match TRBD1. This CDR3 region has 13 residues. Germline V gene data show CDR1 as SGHTA and CDR2 as FQGTGA. V shed 5 bases, J shed 2 bases, and the junction held 2 bases outside the gene matches. CDR3 coding DNA: TGTGCCAGCAGCCCACAGGGGGCCTACGAGCAGTACTTC. This translates into CASSPQGAYEQYF.

The rearrangement links TRBV5-8 to TRBJ1-2; D unresolved. The CDR3 has 10 residues. The V gene lost 1 base and the J gene lost 7 bases, with 2 bases spanning the gap. CDR1 is SGHTS, CDR2 YDEGEE, per germline. CDR3 loop: CASSLTGYTF. In nucleotides, the CDR3 is TGTGCCAGCAGCTTGACTGGCTACACCTTC.

This clone was seen just once. The V call is TRBV2, the J call TRBJ1-3, with D unclear. The length of the CDR3 is 13 residues. Germline CDR1 and CDR2: SNHLY and FYNNEI. V was pared by 7 bases and J by 4 bases, with 11 bases between. The CDR3 nucleotides are TGTGCCAGCATCTCCCGCCCGGGAAACACCATATATTTT. Encoded protein: CASISRPGNTIYF.

The chain joins TRBV6-5 to TRBJ1-2; D gene unclear. The CDR3 extends over 13 amino acids. From germline, CDR1 is MNHEY and CDR2 SVGAGI. V was trimmed by 6 bases and J by 0 bases, leaving 8 bases between them. CDR3 DNA sequence: TGTGCCAGCAGATCTGCGGCTAACTATGGCTACACCTTC. This gives the protein CASRSAANYGYTF.

V and J are TRBV5-1 and TRBJ1-2, with D uncertain. Germline V gene data show CDR1 as SGHRS and CDR2 as YFSETQ. Trimming removed 1 base at V and 0 bases at J, with 16 bases between. This CDR3 is built from 17 residues. The CDR3 DNA is TGCGCCAGCAGCTTGTGGCAGGCCAGTAGAGCTAACTATGGCTACACCTTC. Protein product: CASSLWQASRANYGYTF.

The rearrangement joins TRBV14 to TRBJ1-2, with D hard to call. Germline CDR1 SGHDN, CDR2 FVKESK. Trimming removed 0 bases from V and 0 bases from J, with 11 bases in between. The CDR3 loop spans 16 amino acids. The CDR3 here is CASSQDIRKPNYGYTF. As DNA, the CDR3 is TGTGCCAGCAGCCAAGATATCAGGAAACCTAACTATGGCTACACCTTC.

V is TRBV2 and J is TRBJ2-7; no firm D call. The CDR3 runs 10 residues. V lost 6 bases, J lost 3 bases, and 3 bases lay in between. CDR1 and CDR2 (germline): SNHLY, FYNNEI. The CDR3 DNA reads TGTGCCAGCAGGGGCTACGAGCAGTACTTC. This translates into CASRGYEQYF. The variable domain in full, completed from reference TRBV2 and TRBJ2-7, reads EPEVTQTPSHQVTQMGQEVILRCVPISNHLYFYWYRQILGQKVEFLVSFYNNEISEKSEIFDDQFSVERPDGSNFTLKIRSTKLEDSAMYFCASRGYEQYFGPGTRLTVT.

The V call is TRBV4-3, the J call TRBJ1-2; D is undetermined. CDR3 length: 15 residues. V was cut by 1 base and J by 4 bases, with 13 bases left in between. CDR1 and CDR2 from the germline V gene are LGHNA and YSLEER. The CDR3 loop is CASSQVMARSYGYTF. DNA of the CDR3: TGCGCCAGCAGCCAAGTAATGGCCAGAAGCTATGGCTACACCTTC.

This chain joins TRBV6-5 and TRBJ2-5; 9 bases fit TRBD2. The CDR3 is 16 amino acids. V was pared by 0 bases and J by 8 bases, with 10 bases of the junction left unmatched. The germline V gene encodes CDR1 MNHEY and CDR2 SVGAGI. CDR3 region: CASSYSGTSPWSTQYF. The DNA for the CDR3 is TGTGCCAGCAGTTACTCCGGGACTAGCCCCTGGTCTACCCAGTACTTC.

The chain uses TRBV7-6 and TRBJ2-5; D is possibly TRBD1 (5 bases). The ends were cut back, 5 bases at V and 5 bases at J, with 15 bases in the middle. The CDR3 spans 14 residues. Germline CDR1 is SGHVS and CDR2 is FNYEAQ. In nucleotides, the CDR3 is TGTGCCAGCAGCCGGACATTGGATGGGGAGACCCAGTACTTC. Translation gives CASSRTLDGETQYF.

V and J are TRBV5-8 and TRBJ1-6, with a tentative D call TRBD1 (5 bases). The V end lost 1 base, the J end lost 8 bases, and 13 bases lay between the germline ends. The CDR3 has 15 residues. CDR1 SGHTS and CDR2 YDEGEE come from the germline V gene. The CDR3 DNA sequence: TGTGCCAGCAGCTTGAGGGTCGCAGGGTATTCACCCCTCCACTTT. Its translation: CASSLRVAGYSPLHF.

The rearrangement uses TRBV19 and TRBJ2-1; TRBD2 might be the D (7 bases). CDR1 and CDR2 (germline): LNHDA, SQIVND (reference sequence). This CDR3 spans 16 amino acids. V gave up 4 bases and J gave up 7 bases, with 20 bases separating them. The CDR3 spells CASSTELRGGLNEQFF. Written as DNA, the CDR3 is TGTGCCAGTAGTACCGAACTGAGGGGGGGCTTAAATGAGCAGTTCTTC.

V gene TRBV4-3 combines with J gene TRBJ2-6, with D unresolved. The CDR3 is 18 residues long. The V gene lost 2 bases and the J gene lost 0 bases, with 14 bases spanning the gap. CDR1 and CDR2 from the germline V gene are LGHNA and YSLEER. CDR3 sequence reads: CASSQFPSAYSGANVLTF. The CDR3 nucleotides are TGCGCCAGCAGCCAATTCCCGTCAGCGTACTCTGGGGCCAACGTCCTGACTTTC.

DNA of the CDR3: TGTGCCAGTATGGCTAGCGGAGAAGAGACCCAGTACTTC. Translating it yields CASMASGEETQYF. V and J are TRBV6-5 and TRBJ2-5, with 7 bases that match TRBD2. CDR1 is MNHEY and CDR2 is SVGAGI in the germline V gene. The CDR3 spans 13 residues. The V segment lost 9 bases and the J segment 3 bases; nucleotides outside the gene matches: 7.

This clone occurred a few times. The chain combines TRBV5-1 with TRBJ1-2; D ambiguous. The CDR3 extends over 13 amino acids. V shed 1 base and J shed 4 bases, with 8 bases lying between them. Germline CDR1 reads SGHRS; CDR2 reads YFSETQ. The CDR3 protein is CASSLSQSYGYTF. The DNA of the CDR3 is TGCGCCAGCAGCTTGTCACAGAGCTATGGCTACACCTTC.

This rearrangement joins TRBV11-2 to TRBJ2-2; perhaps TRBD2 as D (5 bases). Trimming took off 2 bases at V and 4 bases at J, with 8 bases between the two ends. CDR1 and CDR2 from the germline V gene are SGHAT and FQNNGV. The CDR3 length is 14 residues. CDR3 nucleotide sequence: TGTGCCAGCAGCTTAAGCGGCTCCACCGGGGAGCTGTTTTTT. It codes for CASSLSGSTGELFF.

V usage is TRBV2 and J usage is TRBJ1-5; D uncertain. CDR1 is SNHLY and CDR2 is FYNNEI in the germline V gene. The CDR3 covers 18 residues. V lost 7 bases and J lost 9, with 31 bases in between. This chain's CDR3 is CASIRSKLGPHRDRPQHF. The DNA for the CDR3 is TGTGCCAGCATTAGGTCCAAGTTAGGACCTCACCGGGATCGGCCCCAGCATTTT. Together with reference TRBV2 and TRBJ1-5, the CDR3 gives the full variable domain: EPEVTQTPSHQVTQMGQEVILRCVPISNHLYFYWYRQILGQKVEFLVSFYNNEISEKSEIFDDQFSVERPDGSNFTLKIRSTKLEDSAMYFCASIRSKLGPHRDRPQHFGDGTRLSIL.